The present T cell receptor beta chain was sequenced within a study of blood T cell repertoires in COVID-19. This clone has only one observation. Only in-frame clones appear in the TCRdb table, and some are missing; sequencing was by immunoSEQ multiplex PCR. The sample shows around 340,000 clones, roughly 90% of them seen only once. The sequenced sample consisted of PBMCs or T cells enriched from blood (not recorded which). The sequence was collected from a woman in her thirties who had been exposed to COVID-19.

The CDR3 reads CASTSRVKETQYF. The CDR3 DNA is TGTGCCAGCACCAGCAGGGTTAAAGAGACCCAGTACTTC. The chain joins TRBV7-9 to TRBJ2-5; maybe TRBD1 (5 bases). The CDR3 consists of 13 residues. Germline V gene data show CDR1 as SEHNR and CDR2 as FQNEAQ (reference sequence). The V end lost 7 bases, the J end lost 3 bases, and 12 bases lay between the germline ends.